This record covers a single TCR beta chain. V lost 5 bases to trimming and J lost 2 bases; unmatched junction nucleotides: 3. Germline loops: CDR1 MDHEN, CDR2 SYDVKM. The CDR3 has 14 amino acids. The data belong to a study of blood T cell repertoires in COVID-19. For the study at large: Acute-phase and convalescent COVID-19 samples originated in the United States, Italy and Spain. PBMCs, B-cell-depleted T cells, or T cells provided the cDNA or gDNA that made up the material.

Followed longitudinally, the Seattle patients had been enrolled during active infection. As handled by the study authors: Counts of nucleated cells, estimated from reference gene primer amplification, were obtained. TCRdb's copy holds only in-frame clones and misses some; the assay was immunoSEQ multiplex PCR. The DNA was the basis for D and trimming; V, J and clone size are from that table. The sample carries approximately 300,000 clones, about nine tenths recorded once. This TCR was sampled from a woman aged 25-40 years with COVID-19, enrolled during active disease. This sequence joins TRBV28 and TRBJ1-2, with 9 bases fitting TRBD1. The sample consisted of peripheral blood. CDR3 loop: CASSPGTGNYGYTF. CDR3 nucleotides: TGTGCCAGCAGTCCAGGGACAGGGAACTATGGCTACACCTTC.